The clone carrying this TCR beta chain was counted between two and nine times. Using its own MiXCR run on the 5' RACE reads, TCRdb lists one record per CDR3 protein. The sample comprises 300,000 to 350,000 distinct CDR3 sequences, under 25% of which are singletons, and 3.5% to 4.5% rests with the top ten. The data belong to a study of CD8 T cells in ankylosing spondylitis. V gave up 0 bases and J gave up 2 bases, with 11 bases separating them. This CDR3 is built from 15 residues. Germline CDR1 is SGHKS and CDR2 is YYEKEE (reference sequence). This chain uses TRBV5-5 with TRBJ1-2; D not resolved. Material for sequencing was blood, either unsorted or a sorted T cell fraction (not recorded which). This sequence originates from a female donor with ankylosing spondylitis or in good health (not recorded which). The CDR3: CASSLGSGDNYGYTF. For the CDR3, the DNA is TGTGCCAGCAGCTTGGGGTCGGGCGACAACTATGGCTACACCTTC.